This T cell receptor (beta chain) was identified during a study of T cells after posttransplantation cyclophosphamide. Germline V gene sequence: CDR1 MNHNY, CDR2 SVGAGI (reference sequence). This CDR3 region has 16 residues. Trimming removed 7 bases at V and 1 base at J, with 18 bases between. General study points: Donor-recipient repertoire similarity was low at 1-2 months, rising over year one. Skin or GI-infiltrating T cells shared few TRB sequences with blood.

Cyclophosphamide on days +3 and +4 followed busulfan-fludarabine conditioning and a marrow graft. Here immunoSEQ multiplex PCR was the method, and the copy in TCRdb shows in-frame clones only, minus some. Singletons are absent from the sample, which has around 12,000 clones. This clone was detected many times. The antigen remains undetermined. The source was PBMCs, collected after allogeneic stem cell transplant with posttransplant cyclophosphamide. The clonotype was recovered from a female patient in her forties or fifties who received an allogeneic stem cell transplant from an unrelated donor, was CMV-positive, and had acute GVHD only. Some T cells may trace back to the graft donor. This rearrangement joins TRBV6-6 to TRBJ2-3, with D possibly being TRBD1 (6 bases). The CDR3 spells CASKEYGGAGTDTQYF. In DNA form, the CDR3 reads TGTGCCAGCAAAGAATATGGGGGCGCGGGCACAGATACGCAGTATTTT.